The sequence of this T cell receptor beta chain was determined in a study of T cell responses to AZD1222 COVID-19 vaccine. Overall study: Second doses were pooled across both intervals (about 4 or about 12 weeks).

The repertoire was sequenced with immunoSEQ multiplex PCR; TCRdb's copy has only in-frame clones and lacks some. Among roughly 120,000 clones, about 88% were seen once, and the ten largest hold over 15%. Germline trimming cut 4 bases from V and 0 bases from J; bases unmatched to any gene: 9. This CDR3 contains 18 residues. Germline CDR1 and CDR2: LGHNA and YNFKEQ. This clone was seen once. This clonotype was sampled from an adult in good health. The source was peripheral blood, collected on day 0 of AZD1222 vaccination. The chain combines TRBV4-2 with TRBJ2-6; 7 bases are shared with TRBD2. CDR3 loop: CASSPSSGGLSGANVLTF. CDR3 nucleotides: TGTGCCAGCAGCCCCTCTTCGGGGGGACTCTCTGGGGCCAACGTCCTGACTTTC.